The T cell receptor beta chain described here comes from a study of blood T cell repertoires in COVID-19 (dated by TCRdb to the early 2020s). Concerning the study at large: Collaborator samples came from the United States, Italy and Spain and covered acute and convalescent phases of COVID-19. The material from the prospective study consisted of cDNA or gDNA derived from T cells, B-cell-depleted T cells, or PBMCs. The dataset comprised deeply sampled blood TCRbeta repertoires from subjects exposed to, actively infected with, or recovered from COVID-19. The repertoires were released in a freely available public database meant as a resource for research on the immune response to SARS-CoV-2. Samples came from the ongoing ImmuneRACE study (first 160 participants) plus 1,254 subjects from 6 global collaborators. Nearly every sample came with metadata listing a de-identified subject ID, COVID-19 status, age in years and sex. Where available, HLA class I and class II types were taken from metadata supplied by the sample provider and were not determined by assay-based typing. Overall study results and their limits: The quantity of clinical and demographic metadata differed by source and by participant and was supplied without curation.

At one collaborating source in Seattle, patients were enrolled during active infection and were followed longitudinally through the course of disease. Each collaborating institution followed its own protocols to collect whole blood in K2EDTA tubes. For TCRbeta analysis, collaborators shipped samples in one of three forms: frozen whole blood, isolated PBMCs, or DNA extracted from either of those sample types. TCRbeta CDR3 regions were amplified from genomic DNA using the immunoSEQ Assay, a bias-controlled multiplex PCR. For the original study's pipeline: The number of nucleated cells in each sample was estimated from the amplification of reference gene primers within the assay. Sequence reads were collapsed and filtered to measure the absolute abundance of every unique TCRbeta CDR3 rearrangement. Productive Simpson clonality was computed per sample as the square root of Simpson's diversity index over productive rearrangements. TCRdb stores this immuneACCESS table with in-frame sequences only. Part of the clones is absent; in the studies checked, under half of the shortfall reflects unresolved V genes, and no reason is known for the rest. Clone size and the V and J calls come from that table; the DNA yielded D and trimming. A total of hundreds of thousands of clones appear in this sample, around 92% of them only once. The top ten clones comprise 2.5% to 3.5% of the sample.

About this clone itself: Its specific antigen is unknown. No base quality information exists; no much larger clone differs at one position.

This TCR came from a woman aged 25 to 39 with COVID-19, enrolled during active disease. Sequenced material: peripheral blood.

For the CDR3, the sequence is CASSQDLSRQTPSTF. The sequence in DNA is TGCGCCAGCAGCCAAGATCTATCTCGACAGACGCCCTCAACCTTC. This sequence uses TRBV4-3 and TRBJ1-2; TRBD1 is perhaps the D gene, given 5 matching bases. The CDR3 measures 15 amino acids from cysteine to phenylalanine. Just CDR3 DNA is preserved here, 45 bases in frame from base 1. CDR1 and CDR2, per the germline V gene, are LGHNA and YSLEER. Deletion took 0 bases off V and 14 bases off J, with a span of 22 bases between the germline ends.